This T cell receptor (beta chain) was retrieved from a study of response to subunit inactivated influenza vaccine (dated by TCRdb to between 2018 and 2020). Context from the whole study: Deep quantitative profiling of the T cell receptor repertoire was used in the study to follow responses to a trivalent subunit inactivated influenza vaccine.

The CDR3, cysteine through phenylalanine, is 15 amino acids long. Only CDR3 DNA remains: 45 bases, in frame from the first base. The germline V gene gives CDR1 as SGHRS and CDR2 as YFSETQ. V is cut by 2 bases and J by 7 bases, and the space between the germline ends is 16 bases. To prepare the library, RT-PCR was applied. Sequencing used an Illumina HiSeq 2500. Clones were called with MiXCR by TCRdb after fastp trimmed the public reads at Q25, and only in-frame beta chains were retained. For every CDR3 protein sequence, its rows merge into one entry that carries the most common genes and DNA. For this sample the table gives about 170,000 distinct CDR3 sequences, of which over 9.5% were detected only once. Approximately 30% of the sample goes to the ten largest clones. A note on this clonotype: Its cognate antigen has yet to be identified. No much larger clone is present one base from it, and per-base qualities are unavailable.

The research as a whole found: The authors suggested that each seasonal influenza vaccination may recruit only a limited number of new T cells.

The data also belong to a second study, concerning T cells expressing NK-cell markers. Looking at the second paper: TCR beta cDNA libraries were made by 5'RACE template switching that added a universal primer site and unique molecular identifiers. Three sorted T-cell subsets (CD3+CD56+NKG2C+, CD3+CD56+NKG2C- and CD3+CD56-NKG2C+) from 7 to 9 donors had their TCR beta-chain repertoires profiled. Of the eight sequenced donors, seven were found to be HCMV-seropositive and one was found to be HCMV-seronegative. In several experiments an anti-gammadeltaTCR antibody was added to restrict sorting to alphabetaTCR-expressing T cells. In six donors, the dominant CD3+CD56+NKG2C+ clonotypes were among the top 10 CD8+ clonotypes and accounted for about 1.0-7.5% of CD8+ T cells. Those dominant clonotypes were again the most abundant among CD3+CD56-NKG2C+ cells in four donors, at 28.3-60.1%. Whether the expanded NKG2C-expressing T cell clones were specific for HCMV antigens remained unclear. All eight donors whose samples were sequenced were randomly selected healthy volunteers, three of them men and five women. HCMV-specific IgG was detected in serum with a commercial ELISA kit to determine HCMV serostatus. Peripheral blood mononuclear cells were isolated from blood by Ficoll density gradient centrifugation. CD4+ and CD8+ T cells were isolated from PBMC by magnetic immunoseparation with Miltenyi isolation kits. Priming for cDNA synthesis came from the TCR beta constant segment, and two successive PCR amplification steps followed. The libraries were sequenced on Illumina HiSeq 2000/2500, MiSeq or NextSeq, producing 2 x 150 bp reads. Reads were demultiplexed and grouped by UMI with MIGEC, and clonotypes were assembled and quantified with MiTCR. To exclude erroneous sequences, only TCR cDNA sequences supported by at least two reads were retained. The tcR package was used for downstream repertoire analysis, and clonotypes were matched between fractions using CDR3 nucleotide sequence together with V segment. Antigen specificity was annotated against VDJdb with VDJmatch, allowing one amino acid substitution in CDR3.

Sequencing used CD8+ T cells sorted from PBMCs, obtained roughly 12 days after vaccination. The TCR sequence derives from a man aged 50-59 years who received an inactivated influenza vaccine. Donor details come from another sample of the same person, matched by shared clones. The receptor chain draws on TRBV5-1 and TRBJ2-1; perhaps TRBD1 is the D gene, with 6 bases matching. The CDR3 protein: CASSFSSGQSNEQFF. The DNA sequence is TGCGCCAGCAGCTTTTCCTCCGGACAGAGTAATGAGCAGTTCTTC.